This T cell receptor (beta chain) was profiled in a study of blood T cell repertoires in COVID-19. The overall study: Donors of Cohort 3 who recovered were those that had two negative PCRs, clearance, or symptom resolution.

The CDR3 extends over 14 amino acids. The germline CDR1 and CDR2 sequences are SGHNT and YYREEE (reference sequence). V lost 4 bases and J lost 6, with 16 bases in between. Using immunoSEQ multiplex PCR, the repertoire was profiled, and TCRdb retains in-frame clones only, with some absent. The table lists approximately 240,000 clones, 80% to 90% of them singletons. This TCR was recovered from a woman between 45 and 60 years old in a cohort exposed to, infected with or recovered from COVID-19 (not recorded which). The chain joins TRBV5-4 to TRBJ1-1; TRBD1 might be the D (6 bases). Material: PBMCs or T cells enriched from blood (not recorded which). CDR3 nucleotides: TGTGCCAGCAGCCCATTCTACAGGGAAGCTGAAGCTTTCTTT. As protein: CASSPFYREAEAFF.